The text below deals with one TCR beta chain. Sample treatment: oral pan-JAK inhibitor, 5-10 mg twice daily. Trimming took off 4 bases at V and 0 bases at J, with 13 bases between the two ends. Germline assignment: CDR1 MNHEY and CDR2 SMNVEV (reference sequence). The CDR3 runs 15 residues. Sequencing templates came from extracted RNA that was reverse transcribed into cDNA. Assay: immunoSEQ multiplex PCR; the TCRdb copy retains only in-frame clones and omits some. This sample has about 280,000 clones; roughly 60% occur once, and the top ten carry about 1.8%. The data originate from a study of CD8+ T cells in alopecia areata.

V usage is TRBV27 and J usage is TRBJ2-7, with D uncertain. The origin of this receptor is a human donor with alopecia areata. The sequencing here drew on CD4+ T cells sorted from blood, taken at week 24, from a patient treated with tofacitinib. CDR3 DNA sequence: TGTGCCAGCAGTTCCCGATGGGGAAGCTCCTACGAGCAGTACTTC. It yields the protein CASSSRWGSSYEQYF.